The 2 T cell receptor beta chains below all came from one sample that was sequenced in a study of patients and donors after allogeneic stem cell transplantation. TCRdb reprocessed the RT-PCR reads via MiXCR and lists one record per CDR3 protein. This sample yields hundreds of thousands of distinct CDR3 sequences, of which 11% to 15% are seen a single time; around 10% belongs to the top ten. The sample was blood, either unsorted or a sorted T cell fraction (not recorded which). These receptors originate from a human donor who was either an allogeneic HSCT recipient or a stem cell or donor lymphocyte infusion donor (not recorded which). It is not recorded whose cells these are; they may come from a transplant donor.

This clonotype was picked up a small number of times. This sequence joins TRBV7-2 and TRBJ2-5, with 7 positions matching TRBD2. J gave up 9 bases and V 5 bases, and 15 bases lay outside the gene matches. The CDR3 extends over 15 amino acids. CDR1 is SGHTA, CDR2 FQGNSA, per germline. The CDR3 loop is CASSPSLSSGVPQYF. The CDR3 DNA reads as TGTGCCAGCAGCCCCTCACTTAGCAGCGGGGTGCCCCAGTACTTC.

The DNA of the CDR3 is TGCGCCAGCTACGGACGGCCTAACTATGGCTACACCTTC. As protein: CASYGRPNYGYTF. V gene TRBV5-1 combines with J gene TRBJ1-2; D call uncertain. The CDR3 is made up of 13 amino acids. Germline-derived CDR1 and CDR2 are SGHRS and YFSETQ. Trimming stripped 7 bases from V and 0 bases from J, with 10 bases between.